The sequence of this T cell receptor beta chain was determined in a study of T cell responses to AZD1222 COVID-19 vaccine (dated by TCRdb to the early 2020s). About the study as a whole: TCR sequencing was performed for 230 to 250 trial participants, of whom 207 were given two doses of AZD1222 and approximately 25 were given two doses of MenACWY control vaccine. Enrollment into the trials was organized by age into subgroups of 18-55, 56-69 and 70-plus years, and those subgroups contained roughly 140, 27 and 60 TCR-sequenced participants, respectively. Results and caveats for the whole study, not just this receptor: Participants were mostly white British, with more females than males. The authors suggested clonal diversity may have been underestimated. Conclusions about previously exposed vaccinees are limited because only six or seven AZD1222 recipients were SARS-CoV-2 seropositive at baseline. After two AZD1222 doses, spike-specific TCR breadth and depth were significantly higher than at day 0 and than in MenACWY recipients. The whole spike protein was spanned by vaccine-associated CD4 TCRs, and dominant responses were seen in regions 160-218 and 743-854. In the small 56-69-year group, the increase in depth fell short of significance, most likely because of low power. Because no samples from the day 14 peak response were available, repertoires could be characterized only after the peak T cell response. Epitopes outside the regions mutated in the B.1.351 and B.1.1.7 variants were reportedly recognized by nearly half of the unique spike-specific TCRs.

Read against the paper, the sample's time point label means: about 28 days (+/-7) after the second vaccine dose. AZD1222 recipients with second doses at about 4 weeks or about 12 weeks were pooled, because spike-specific TCR depth and breadth did not differ between schedules. The vaccinee samples were drawn from two UK trials, COV001 and COV002, one of which was a single-blind randomized controlled phase 2/3 trial testing AZD1222 (ChAdOx1 nCoV-19) in healthy adults. For TCRbeta chain sequencing, PBMC samples were collected from trial participants at day 0 and at day 28 after the second dose. V sheds 0 bases and J sheds 0 bases, leaving 9 bases between their ends. From a lookup of the germline V gene, CDR1 and CDR2 are MNHEY and SVGEGT. From its cysteine to its phenylalanine, the CDR3 spans 16 amino acids. Left in the record is the CDR3 DNA by itself, 48 bases read in frame from the first base. The CDR3 regions of human TCRbeta chains were subjected to immunosequencing. Concerning the study's data processing: Repertoire TCRs were matched against a reference library of SARS-CoV-2-specific TCRs generated with the MIRA antigen-specificity platform. Breadth meant the fraction of unique TCRs that were SARS-CoV-2-associated, whereas depth meant the fraction of total T cells that were SARS-CoV-2-associated. Each spike-specific TCR was assigned to its reactive spike region and to a CD4 or CD8 class using the MIRA data. Log10-transformed breadth and depth values were compared by one-way ANOVA with Sidak's multiple comparisons tests. TCRdb took this table from immuneACCESS and kept in-frame rearrangements with V and J called. Such tables lack part of the clones; where checked against another copy, unresolved V genes explain under half of the gap, and the rest is unexplained. D and trimming come from the DNA, and the V and J calls and clone size come from that table. Here the sample has about 61,000 clones; around 81% occur a single time. The top ten clones comprise 20% to 30% of the sample.

This clone appeared once. The antigen this receptor binds is unknown. It has no much larger one-base neighbor in the sample; base qualities were not kept. The sequencing used peripheral blood, collected 28 days after the second AZD1222 dose. The V and J segments used are TRBV6-2 or TRBV6-3 and TRBJ1-3, with no confidently assigned D gene. The TCR was taken from an adult who received the AZD1222 COVID-19 vaccine. The nucleotide sequence reads TGTGCCAGCAGTTACTCGCGTCTGCTCTCTGGAAACACCATATATTTT. This gives the protein CASSYSRLLSGNTIYF.